Listed here is a single T cell receptor beta chain. This clonotype was recorded a few times. Its target antigen remains unknown. Per-base qualities were not stored, and no clone one base away is much larger. The TCR beta CDR3 regions were amplified from RNA transcripts. The TCR CDR3 was subjected to a first round of RT-PCR using the HTBI primer set and the Qiagen OneStep RT-PCR kit. Libraries were constructed in a second round of multiplex PCR, after which size selection and purification were carried out. Paired-end sequencing of the libraries was performed with 100 bp reads on an Illumina HiSeq2000. As for how the authors treated the data: SOAPnuke was used to process the raw data, removing reads that contained adapters or uncalled bases, had a mean Phred below 15, or lacked an exact match to the constant primer or identifier. High-quality paired reads were merged with COPE v1.2.5, and unique nucleotide sequences were defined as clonotypes. MiTCR v1.1 was used to align the clonotypes against IMGT TRBV, TRBD and TRBJ reference segments. Only V-J combinations with frequency above 0.0001, covering 99.2% of repertoires, were analysed. A TCS score was defined as the ratio of F50 (clonal expansion) to E x V (chaos), with BLOSUM62-based TCRdist applied between CDR3 peptides within each V-J. Welch's t-statistics and random forest reduced 450 to 600 V-J features to fewer than 15, which were used in a naive Bayes classifier (R e1071). TCRdb trimmed the raw reads at Q25, called clones with MiXCR and kept productive beta chains. Rows are unified per CDR3 protein, each entry keeping the most common DNA and genes. The V and J calls shown here were made by TCRdb, not taken from the authors' results. This sample holds hundreds of thousands of distinct CDR3 sequences; around a quarter were observed only once. Around 67% of the sample comes from the top ten.

The V and J ends are trimmed by 6 bases and 3 bases, leaving 15 bases between them. CDR1 and CDR2, looked up from the germline V gene, are MDHEN and SYDVKM. The CDR3 numbers 15 residues from cysteine through phenylalanine. The read is trimmed to its CDR3 DNA, 45 bases read in frame from base 1. The entry originates in a study of T cells in Graves' hyperthyroidism and ophthalmopathy (dated 2019 in TCRdb). About the full investigation: Peripheral blood was sampled at the time of initial diagnosis, prior to any treatment. After blood sampling, hyperthyroidism patients were treated with methimazole at a starting dose of 30 mg daily, and ophthalmopathy patients were treated with high-dose intravenous methylprednisolone. The study also compared thyroid tissue and blood T-cell repertoires from 5 to 7 Graves' hyperthyroidism patients. To identify TCR V-J signatures that set the groups apart, the researchers used a discovery cohort of 95 to 100 patients, made up of around 42 with Graves' ophthalmopathy and around 58 with stable Graves' hyperthyroidism. The approximately 100 discovery patients were randomly divided into training and test sets at a 7:3 ratio. The paper reports TCR Vbeta CDR3 sequencing of 140 or so peripheral blood samples: around 45 ophthalmopathy, approximately 74 hyperthyroidism and 17 progressor patients. An independent validation cohort of 18 to 20 hyperthyroidism patients and approximately 17 patients who later progressed to ophthalmopathy tested prospective prediction of ophthalmopathy.

Beyond this particular receptor, the publication reports: Most expanded thyroid clonotypes (frequency above 0.001) were also detected in blood, suggesting blood repertoires may reflect thyroid immune responses. A 13 V-J signature model separated ophthalmopathy from stable hyperthyroidism, with approximately 86% sensitivity and 81.08% specificity in cross-validation and 80%/75% in testing. In validation, the model predicted progression to ophthalmopathy with 55% to 71% sensitivity and less than 80% specificity, a median of approximately 6.7 months before onset. Sample size was not statistically predetermined, and blinding of investigators to group allocation was not performed.

Stable Graves' hyperthyroidism was defined as no progression to ophthalmopathy during 18 months of follow-up. Hyperthyroidism patients were aged 18 to 65 years and newly diagnosed, with disease duration of less than 2 months. The study excluded patients with uncontrolled infections, other autoimmune diseases, pregnancy or lactation. Diagnoses were based on clinical symptoms, serum thyroxine and TRAb, thyroid ultrasound and orbital computed tomography. PBMCs were isolated from about 10 ml of fresh peripheral blood by Ficoll-Paque density gradient centrifugation. Total RNA was extracted with Trizol reagent, and quality was checked on an Agilent 2100 Bioanalyzer.

The sequenced material came from blood. The clonotype was recovered from a middle-aged man with Graves' hyperthyroidism. The chain joins TRBV28 to TRBJ2-4; TRBD2 is possibly the D segment (5 matching bases). The CDR3 reads as follows: CASSKGVPGKNIQYF. The nucleotides read TGTGCCAGCAGCAAGGGAGTACCAGGCAAAAACATTCAGTACTTC.